This TCR beta chain comes out of a study of cytomegalovirus exposure and HLA in healthy donors (TCRdb year 2017). In terms of the full investigation: In an earlier analysis of 450 to 750 of the donors, approximately 300 Gb of sequence data and roughly 100 million unique TCR beta sequences from about 180 million T cells were reported. Roughly 300 gigabases of sequencing data and 70 million to 100 million unique TCR sequences made up an early release that covered nearly 650 HLA-typed donors. Of the approximately 400 genotyped donors, around 81% fell in the genetic ancestry cluster associated with self-reported Caucasian donors. The study aimed to test whether cataloging public T cell receptors could reveal signatures of past pathogen exposure. The study profiled the T cell repertoires of some 610 subjects by immunosequencing and related them to cytomegalovirus serostatus. A separate validation cohort of roughly 130 different subjects was used in addition to the 666-subject first cohort. To predict cytomegalovirus infection status, the study brought together high-throughput TCR immunosequencing, statistical association of individual TCRs with disease status, and machine learning. To study patterns of TCR occurrence, a later analysis re-analyzed previously published TCR beta repertoires from 600 to 750 donors and added high-resolution HLA genotyping. Rather than drawing on any new phenotypic data, the later analysis identified candidate immune exposures from TCR beta sequences and the way those sequences occurred across donors. An earlier analysis of 500 to 650 of the donors applied high-throughput TCR beta sequencing to assess whether each TCR beta V gene segment acted as functional or pseudogenic. Donor age, sex, ethnicity and CMV serostatus were collected together with the repertoire data. A later genetic analysis took genome-wide SNP genotypes for about 55% of the roughly 670 donors and used that subset as a discovery cohort. All discovery cohort repertoires had been generated on a single sequencing platform. HLA typing included class I and class II loci at four-digit resolution. The number of typed donors differed by locus: about 629-630 for A, B, C, DRB1 and DQB1; 522 for DQA1; 600 to 610 for DPA1; and some 450 for DPB1. Roughly five DR-DQ haplotypes were handled as single units for association and clustering because linkage in the cohort was strong. Across about 370 genotyped donors of the cohort, an average of about 200,000 unique TCR beta nucleotide sequences per donor were sequenced, and around 19% of those sequences were non-productive. Summary of the overall study and its limitations: In both the original and validation cohorts, the classifier was reported to diagnose cytomegalovirus status with high specificity and sensitivity. According to a later analysis, parvovirus B19, influenza, CMV and Epstein-Barr virus appeared linked to several top co-occurrence clusters. Because counts were too low, seventeen rarely observed V segments, including chromosome 9 orphons, were excluded from the earlier analysis of fewer than 650 of the donors. In a later analysis, most CMV-associated TCR beta chains were found to appear HLA-restricted, with HLA associations seemingly driven largely by CMV exposure. The 87-base-pair reads could not distinguish some IMGT-functional V segments, including TRBV6-2 and TRBV6-3, so those segments were excluded. It was suggested by the authors that the approach could potentially be generalized to other disease states and immunological phenotypes. A cluster of highly shared sequence variants was judged likely to be a technical artifact of the sequencing pipeline. Because HLA typing was missing for some donors at each locus, association tests included only the typed subset. Immune exposure information for the cohort was limited to CMV serostatus. A few of the identified cytomegalovirus-associated TCR beta chains were confirmed in vitro to be specific for cytomegalovirus antigens. Only TCR beta chains were sequenced in this cohort, and the absence of alpha or paired-chain data limited detectable features. According to a later analysis, TCR association rates differed among HLA loci, with DRB1 alleles showing the most associated TCRs and HLA-C alleles showing the fewest. In a later analysis, HLA-associated TCR beta chains were found to be more clonally expanded and to have lower generation probabilities than equally common non-associated chains. The study listed approximately 150 TCR beta chains as associated with cytomegalovirus. Most TCR sequences were observed very rarely across donors, whereas some public TCRs were present in many individuals. Assigning TCR associations to individual alleles was difficult when HLA alleles, especially DR and DQ, strongly co-occurred. Sequencing depth was assumed to be roughly uniform across donors in the presence/absence analyses, though that assumption may not hold. In a later genetic analysis, fewer N-insertions in productive TCRs were reported among donors in an Asian-associated ancestry cluster than the roughly 640-donor mean. Correlated functional status among segregating V segments might reflect linkage disequilibrium, but an unknown experimental factor could not be ruled out. In a later genetic analysis, a missense DCLRE1C variant was associated with V-gene and J-gene trimming of TCR beta chains, and the association was replicated in an independent cohort. A further reported finding was that TCR beta sequences accurately predicted the HLA-A and HLA-B alleles for most subjects in the first cohort. An earlier analysis of around 540 of the donors showed that most TCR beta V segments appeared in productive rearrangements either about 87% or about 30% of the time, which broadly matched IMGT annotations. In a later analysis, some 18,000 TCR beta sequences were associated with specific HLA alleles at a false discovery rate of 0.05.

The CDR3 numbers 13 residues from cysteine through phenylalanine. Solely the CDR3 DNA is kept, with 39 bases framed from the first base. The V and J ends are trimmed by 4 bases and 8 bases, leaving 15 bases between them. CDR1 and CDR2, looked up from the germline V gene, are SGHDT and YYEEEE. In total, approximately 690 healthy bone marrow donors made up the cohort. At the time of sampling, all cohort members were nominally healthy, though unrecorded immune exposures were likely present. The donor tested CMV seronegative, placing the donor among the 300 to 450 seronegative members of the cohort. Every donor gave a peripheral blood sample, and the peripheral blood mononuclear cells from that sample were used for TCR beta sequencing. The Qiagen DNeasy Blood Extraction Kit was used to extract genomic DNA from the blood cell samples. As regards this clone: What this receptor recognizes is not known. Per-nucleotide qualities are absent, and no much larger clonotype sits a single base away.

The protocol used for the library was the immunoSEQ multiplex PCR assay. For the multiplex PCR, a mixture combining 60 forward primers for TCR Vbeta segments and 13 reverse primers for TCR Jbeta segments was used. Amplification of the CDR3 region of rearranged TCR beta genes was performed with a multiplex PCR assay on genomic DNA. The amplified TCR beta libraries were sequenced on the Illumina HiSeq System as 87-base-pair reads. The study's processing was this. In a later analysis, tens of millions of unique TCR beta chains were counted across the 650 to 700 repertoires, and roughly 11 million of these chains were shared by at least two donors. Raw reads were error-corrected and collapsed into unique sequences by a nearest-neighbor algorithm in which closely related sequences were merged to remove PCR and sequencing errors. To assign V, D and J gene segments, CDR3 sequences were aligned to IMGT reference sequences. For a sequence to be retained, at least a six-nucleotide match to both a V gene segment and a J gene segment was required. Rearrangements were called productive when the CDR3 lacked stop codons and stayed in frame with V and J; all others were non-productive. CDR3 was defined by IMGT convention, running from the second conserved V-encoded cysteine to the conserved J-encoded phenylalanine. The earlier analysis of about 640 of the donors excluded any sequence lacking an unambiguous match to a single V gene segment. An earlier analysis of almost 600 of the donors classified V segments as functional when productive rearrangements were above 56.7% and as segregating when the standard deviation between donors was above 5%. A statistical classification framework was built for diagnosing cytomegalovirus status from the catalog of TCR beta chain sequences. V and J gene assignment, in a later analysis, came from comparing TCR nucleotide sequences with IMGT/GENE-DB human TR gene sequences. Using the TCRdist pipeline, a later analysis assigned CDR3 sequences along with most-parsimonious VDJ recombination scenarios. In a later analysis, each TCR beta chain was defined by its CDR3 amino acid sequence together with its V-gene family, and reads without a unique V-gene family were excluded. A later analysis removed over 500 highly shared, low-generation-probability nucleotide sequences to deal with suspected cross-contamination and a sequencing artifact. In a later analysis, a clonal expansion index was calculated for each public chain from normalized within-repertoire ranks of inferred template counts. Generation probabilities in a later analysis came from a VDJ recombination model fitted to out-of-frame rearrangements, and those results were checked against IGoR. In a later analysis, TCR-TCR, TCR-HLA and TCR-CMV co-occurrence was scored with hypergeometric tests, and a repertoire-size bias correction was applied to TCR pairs. In a later analysis, false discovery rates were estimated by permuting HLA or CMV assignments 20 times. A later analysis grouped co-occurring TCRs with DBSCAN, adding TCRdist sequence similarity when clustering within HLA-allele-positive subsets. Co-occurrence clustering excluded repertoires with fewer than 30,000 or more than 120,000 public chains, plus five with anomalous nucleotide sharing. Entries here come from immuneACCESS through TCRdb and include only in-frame sequences with V and J called. Some clones fail to appear in such tables; in the studies checked, an unresolved V gene covers under half of the shortfall, and the cause of the remainder is unknown. For V, J and clone size, that table is used; D and trimming come from the DNA. The sample profile shows around 140,000 clones; roughly 9.7% of them were found once. The biggest ten clones account for 1.8% of the sample.

The chain links TRBV5-6 with TRBJ1-2; TRBD1 might be the D gene, on 6 matching bases. Sample: PBMCs. The TCR comes from a man aged 50-60 years in good health and CMV-seronegative. Read as DNA, the sequence is TGTGCCAGCAGCCCGAAGACAGGTCGGGGCTACACCTTC. It codes for CASSPKTGRGYTF.